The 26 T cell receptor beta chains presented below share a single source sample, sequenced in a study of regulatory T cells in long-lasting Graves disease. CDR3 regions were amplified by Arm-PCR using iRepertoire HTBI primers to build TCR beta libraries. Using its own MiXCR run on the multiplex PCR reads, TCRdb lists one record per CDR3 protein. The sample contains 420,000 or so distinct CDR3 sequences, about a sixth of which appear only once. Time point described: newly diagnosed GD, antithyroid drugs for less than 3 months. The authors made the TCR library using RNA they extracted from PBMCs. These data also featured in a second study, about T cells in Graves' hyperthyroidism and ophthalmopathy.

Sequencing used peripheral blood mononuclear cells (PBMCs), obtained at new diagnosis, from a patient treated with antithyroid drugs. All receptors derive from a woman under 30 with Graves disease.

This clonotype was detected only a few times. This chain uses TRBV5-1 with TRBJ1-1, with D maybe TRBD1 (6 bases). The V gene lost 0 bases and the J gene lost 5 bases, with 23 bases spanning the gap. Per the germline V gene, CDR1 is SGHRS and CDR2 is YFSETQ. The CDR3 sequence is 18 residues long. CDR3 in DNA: TGCGCCAGCAGCTTGGCCGGTATAAGGGGGGGGCCGTATACTGAAGCTTTCTTT. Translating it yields CASSLAGIRGGPYTEAFF.

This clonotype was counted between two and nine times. CDR3 sequence (DNA): TGTGCCAGCAGCTATAGACTAGCGTCTAGCTCCTACAATGAGCAGTACTTC. Encoded protein: CASSYRLASSSYNEQYF. The chain employs TRBV3-1 and TRBJ2-1; 8 positions agree with TRBD2. The end of the DNA is better explained by TRBJ2-7, so the J call may be wrong. The CDR3 is 17 residues long. The V gene's germline CDR1 is LGHDT and CDR2 YNNKEL (reference sequence).

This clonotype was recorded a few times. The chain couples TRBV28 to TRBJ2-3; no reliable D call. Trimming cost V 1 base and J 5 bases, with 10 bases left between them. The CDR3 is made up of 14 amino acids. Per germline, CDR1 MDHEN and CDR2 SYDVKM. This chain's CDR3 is CASSLSAALDTQYF. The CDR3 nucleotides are TGTGCCAGCAGTTTATCGGCGGCCCTAGATACGCAGTATTTT.

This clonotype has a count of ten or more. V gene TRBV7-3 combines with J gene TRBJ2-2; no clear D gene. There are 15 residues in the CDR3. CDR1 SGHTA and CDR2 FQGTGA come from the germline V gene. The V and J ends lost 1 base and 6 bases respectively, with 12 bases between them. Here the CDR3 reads CASSLNAGKAGELFF. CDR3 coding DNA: TGTGCCAGCAGCTTAAATGCCGGAAAGGCCGGGGAGCTGTTTTTT.

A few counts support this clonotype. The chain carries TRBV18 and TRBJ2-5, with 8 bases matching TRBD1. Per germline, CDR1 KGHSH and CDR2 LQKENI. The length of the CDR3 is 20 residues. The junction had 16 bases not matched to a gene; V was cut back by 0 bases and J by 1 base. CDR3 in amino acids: CASSPPSRGPPEVTQETQYF. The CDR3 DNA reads TGTGCCAGCTCACCACCGTCCAGGGGGCCACCCGAAGTCACCCAAGAGACCCAGTACTTC.

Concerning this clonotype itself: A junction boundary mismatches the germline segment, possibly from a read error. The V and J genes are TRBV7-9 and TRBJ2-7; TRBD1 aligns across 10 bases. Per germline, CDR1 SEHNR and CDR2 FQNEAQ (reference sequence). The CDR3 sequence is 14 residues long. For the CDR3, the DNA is TGTGCCAACAGCCTTTCCGGGACAGGGGACGAGCAGTACTTC. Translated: CANSLSGTGDEQYF.

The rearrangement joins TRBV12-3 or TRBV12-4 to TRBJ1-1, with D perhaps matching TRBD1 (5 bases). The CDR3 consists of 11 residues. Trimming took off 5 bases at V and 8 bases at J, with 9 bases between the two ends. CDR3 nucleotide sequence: TGTGCCAGCAGTAGGGGATCCGAAGCTTTCTTT. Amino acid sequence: CASSRGSEAFF.

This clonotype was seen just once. The CDR3 here is CAGGGNQPQHF. CDR3 DNA: TGTGCTGGGGGAGGCAATCAGCCCCAGCATTTT. The V gene is TRBV27, the J gene TRBJ1-5, with D possibly matching TRBD1 (5 bases). The germline V gene has CDR1 MNHEY and CDR2 SMNVEV (reference sequence). The CDR3 extends over 11 amino acids.

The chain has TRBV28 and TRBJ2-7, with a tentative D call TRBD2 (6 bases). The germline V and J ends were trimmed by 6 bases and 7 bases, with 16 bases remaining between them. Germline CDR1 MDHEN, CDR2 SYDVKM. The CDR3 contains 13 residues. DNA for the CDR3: TGTGCCAGCAGACGCGACACCCGGGGGGAGCAGTACTTC. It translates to CASRRDTRGEQYF.

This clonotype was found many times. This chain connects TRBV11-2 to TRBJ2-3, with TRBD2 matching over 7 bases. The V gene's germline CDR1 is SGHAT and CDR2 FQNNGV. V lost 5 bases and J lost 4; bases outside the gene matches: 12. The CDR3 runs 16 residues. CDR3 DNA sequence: TGTGCCAGCAGCCCCGGCTGGGGACTAACCTCAGATACGCAGTATTTT. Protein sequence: CASSPGWGLTSDTQYF.

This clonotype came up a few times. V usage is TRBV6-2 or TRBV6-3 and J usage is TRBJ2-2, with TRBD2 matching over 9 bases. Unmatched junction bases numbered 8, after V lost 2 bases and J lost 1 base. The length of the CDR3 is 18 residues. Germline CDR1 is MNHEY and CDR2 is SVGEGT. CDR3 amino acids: CASSYDDWTSVNTGELFF. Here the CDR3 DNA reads TGTGCCAGCAGTTACGACGATTGGACTAGCGTGAACACCGGGGAGCTGTTTTTT.

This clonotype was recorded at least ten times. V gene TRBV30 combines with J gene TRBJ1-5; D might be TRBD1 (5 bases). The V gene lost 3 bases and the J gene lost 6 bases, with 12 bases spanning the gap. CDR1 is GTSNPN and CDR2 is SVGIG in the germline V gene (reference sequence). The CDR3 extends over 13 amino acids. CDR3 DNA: TGTGCCTGGAGAGCAGGGTACGGTCAGCCCCAGCATTTT. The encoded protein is CAWRAGYGQPQHF.

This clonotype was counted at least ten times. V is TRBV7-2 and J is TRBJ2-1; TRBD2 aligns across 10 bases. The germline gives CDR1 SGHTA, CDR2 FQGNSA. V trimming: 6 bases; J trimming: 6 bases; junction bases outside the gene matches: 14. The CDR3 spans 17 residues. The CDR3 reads CASSPTPSSGGPNEQFF. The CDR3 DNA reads TGTGCCAGCAGTCCGACCCCCTCTAGCGGGGGCCCCAATGAGCAGTTCTTC.

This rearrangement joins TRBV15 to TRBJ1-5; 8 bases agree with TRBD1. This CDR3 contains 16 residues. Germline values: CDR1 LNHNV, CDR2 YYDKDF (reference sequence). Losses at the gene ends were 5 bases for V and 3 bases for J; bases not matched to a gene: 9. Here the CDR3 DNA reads TGTGCCACCAGCGGACAAGACAGGGGCACCAATCAGCCCCAGCATTTT. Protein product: CATSGQDRGTNQPQHF.

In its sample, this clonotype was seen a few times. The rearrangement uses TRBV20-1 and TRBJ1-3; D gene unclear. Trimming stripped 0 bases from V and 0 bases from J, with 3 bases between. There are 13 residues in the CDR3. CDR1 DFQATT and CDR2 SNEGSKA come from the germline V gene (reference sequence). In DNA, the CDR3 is TGCAGTGCTAGAGACAGCTCTGGAAACACCATATATTTT. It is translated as CSARDSSGNTIYF.

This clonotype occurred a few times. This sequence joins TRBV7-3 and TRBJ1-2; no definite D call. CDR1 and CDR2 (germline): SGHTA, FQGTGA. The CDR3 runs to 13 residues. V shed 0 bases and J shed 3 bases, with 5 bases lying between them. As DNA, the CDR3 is TGTGCCAGCAGCTTAACCCAGGACTATGGCTACACCTTC. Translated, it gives CASSLTQDYGYTF.

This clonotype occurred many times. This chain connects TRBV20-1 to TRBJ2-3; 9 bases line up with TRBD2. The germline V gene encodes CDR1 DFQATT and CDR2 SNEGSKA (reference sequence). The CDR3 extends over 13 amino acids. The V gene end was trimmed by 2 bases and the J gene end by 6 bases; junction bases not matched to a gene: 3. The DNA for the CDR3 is TGCAGTGCTAGATCCAGCGGGAGGGATACGCAGTATTTT. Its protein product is CSARSSGRDTQYF.

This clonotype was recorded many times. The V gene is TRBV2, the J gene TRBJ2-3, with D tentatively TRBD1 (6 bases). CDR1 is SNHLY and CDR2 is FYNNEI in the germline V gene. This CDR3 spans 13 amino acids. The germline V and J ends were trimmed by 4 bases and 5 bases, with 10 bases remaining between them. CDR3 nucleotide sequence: TGTGCCAGCAGTGCAGAACAGGGAGATACGCAGTATTTT. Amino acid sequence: CASSAEQGDTQYF. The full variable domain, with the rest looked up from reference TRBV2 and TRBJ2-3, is EPEVTQTPSHQVTQMGQEVILRCVPISNHLYFYWYRQILGQKVEFLVSFYNNEISEKSEIFDDQFSVERPDGSNFTLKIRSTKLEDSAMYFCASSAEQGDTQYFGPGTRLTVL.

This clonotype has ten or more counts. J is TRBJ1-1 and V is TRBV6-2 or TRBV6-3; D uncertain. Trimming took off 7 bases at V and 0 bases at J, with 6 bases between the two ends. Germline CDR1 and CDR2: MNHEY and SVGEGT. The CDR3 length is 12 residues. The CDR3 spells CASNVLNTEAFF. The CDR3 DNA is TGTGCCAGCAATGTGCTGAACACTGAAGCTTTCTTT.

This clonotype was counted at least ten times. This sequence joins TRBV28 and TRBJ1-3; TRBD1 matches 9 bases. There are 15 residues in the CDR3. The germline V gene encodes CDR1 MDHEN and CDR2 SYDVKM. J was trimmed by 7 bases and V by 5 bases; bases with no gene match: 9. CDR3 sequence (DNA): TGTGCCAGCAGTGAGCCGGGACAGGGTTTGAACACCATATATTTT. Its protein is CASSEPGQGLNTIYF.

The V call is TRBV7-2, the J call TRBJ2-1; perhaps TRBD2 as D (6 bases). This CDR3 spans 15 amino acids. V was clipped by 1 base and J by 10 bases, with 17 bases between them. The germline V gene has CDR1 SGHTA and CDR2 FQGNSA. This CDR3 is CASSLGSGLHVEQFF. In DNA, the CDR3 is TGTGCCAGCAGCTTAGGATCGGGACTCCATGTCGAGCAGTTCTTC. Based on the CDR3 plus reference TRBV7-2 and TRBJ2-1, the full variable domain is GAGVSQSPSNKVTEKGKDVELRCDPISGHTALYWYRQSLGQGLEFLIYFQGNSAPDKSGLPSDRFSAERTGGSVSTLTIQRTQQEDSAVYLCASSLGSGLHVEQFFGPGTRLTVL.

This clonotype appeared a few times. The CDR3 reads CASSPTGYSEELFF. CDR3 bases: TGCGCCAGCAGCCCGACAGGGTACTCTGAGGAACTGTTTTTT. J is TRBJ1-4 and V is TRBV4-1, with 7 bases identical to TRBD1. V shed 4 bases and J 12 bases; nucleotides not matched to a gene: 11. This CDR3 is built from 14 residues. Per germline, CDR1 MGHRA and CDR2 YSYEKL.

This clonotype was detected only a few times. The CDR3, as DNA: TGTGCCAGCAGTTTCGGGACAGGGGAATATGGCTACACCTTC. As protein: CASSFGTGEYGYTF. J is TRBJ1-2 and V is TRBV27; 10 bases fit TRBD1. The CDR3 consists of 14 residues. Losses at the gene ends were 3 bases for V and 5 bases for J; bases not matched to a gene: 3. Germline loops: CDR1 MNHEY, CDR2 SMNVEV (reference sequence).

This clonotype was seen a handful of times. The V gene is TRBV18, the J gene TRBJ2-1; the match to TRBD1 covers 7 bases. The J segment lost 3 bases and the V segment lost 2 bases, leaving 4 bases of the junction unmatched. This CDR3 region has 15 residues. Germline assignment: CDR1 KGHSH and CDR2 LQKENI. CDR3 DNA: TGTGCCAGCTCACCAGCACAGGGGAACTACAATGAGCAGTTCTTC. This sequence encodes CASSPAQGNYNEQFF. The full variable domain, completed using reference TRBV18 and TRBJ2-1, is NAGVMQNPRHLVRRRGQEARLRCSPMKGHSHVYWYRQLPEEGLKFMVYLQKENIIDESGMPKERFSAEFPKEGPSILRIQQVVRGDSAAYFCASSPAQGNYNEQFFGPGTRLTVL.

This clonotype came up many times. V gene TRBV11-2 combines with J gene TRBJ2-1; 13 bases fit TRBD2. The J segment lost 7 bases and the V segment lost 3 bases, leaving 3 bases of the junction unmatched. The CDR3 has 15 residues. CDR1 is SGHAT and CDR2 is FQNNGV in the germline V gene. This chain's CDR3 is CASSLALAGGNEQFF. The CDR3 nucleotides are TGTGCCAGCAGCTTGGCACTAGCGGGAGGGAATGAGCAGTTCTTC.

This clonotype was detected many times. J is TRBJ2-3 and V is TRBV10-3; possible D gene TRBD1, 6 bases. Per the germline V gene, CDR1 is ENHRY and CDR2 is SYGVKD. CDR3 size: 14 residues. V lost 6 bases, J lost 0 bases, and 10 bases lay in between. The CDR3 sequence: CAIRAGASTDTQYF. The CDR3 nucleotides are TGTGCCATCAGAGCAGGGGCTAGCACAGATACGCAGTATTTT.